The 29 T cell receptor beta chains below were found in one sample sequenced in a study of blood T cell repertoires in COVID-19. Clones were sequenced by immunoSEQ multiplex PCR, and TCRdb holds only the in-frame ones, with some missing. Of roughly 260,000 clones in the sample, 80% to 90% were seen once. The sequencing sample was made of peripheral blood. These receptors were obtained from a woman aged 50 to 60 with acute or convalescent COVID-19.

V and J are TRBV7-9 and TRBJ2-1; 7 nucleotides match TRBD2. CDR3 length: 13 amino acids. The V and J ends lost 4 bases and 6 bases, in that order; junction bases with no gene match: 3. CDR1 and CDR2 from the germline V gene are SEHNR and FQNEAQ (reference sequence). CDR3 region: CASSSTSSNEQFF. As DNA, the CDR3 is TGTGCCAGCAGCTCGACTAGCAGCAATGAGCAGTTCTTC.

This sequence joins TRBV5-4 and TRBJ2-7; 11 positions match TRBD1. Germline lookup yields CDR1 SGHNT and CDR2 YYREEE (reference sequence). The CDR3 length is 15 residues. J was trimmed by 4 bases and V by 3 bases; bases with no gene match: 6. The CDR3 bases are TGTGCCAGCAGCTCGGGACAGGGGGGCTTTTACGAGCAGTACTTC. It is translated as CASSSGQGGFYEQYF.

The chain combines TRBV9 with TRBJ2-3; D is perhaps TRBD2 (6 bases). In germline, CDR1 is SGDLS, CDR2 YYNGEE. V lost 4 bases and J 3 bases, leaving 12 bases between the germline ends. The CDR3 is 14 amino acids. This CDR3 reads CASSPGTATDTQYF. The CDR3 coding sequence is TGTGCCAGCAGCCCTGGGACTGCAACAGATACGCAGTATTTT.

This chain joins TRBV9 and TRBJ2-6, with 7 nucleotides matching TRBD1. The CDR3 length is 20 residues. Germline CDR1 and CDR2: SGDLS and YYNGEE. J lost 4 bases, V lost 0 bases, and 16 bases had no gene match. The CDR3 is CASSVVARGQDLGGANVLTF. The CDR3 region has the DNA TGTGCCAGCAGCGTAGTTGCCCGAGGACAGGATCTCGGGGGGGCCAACGTCCTGACTTTC.

V and J are TRBV4-1 and TRBJ2-3; 13 nucleotides match TRBD2. Germline CDR1 MGHRA, CDR2 YSYEKL. The CDR3 loop spans 17 amino acids. With 4 bases clipped from V and 2 bases from J, the junction kept 6 bases outside the gene matches. Here the CDR3 reads CASSRGLAGVSTDTQYF. CDR3 in DNA: TGCGCCAGCAGCCGAGGACTAGCGGGAGTTTCCACAGATACGCAGTATTTT.

J is TRBJ1-5 and V is TRBV6-4; unclear D gene. V was shortened by 8 bases and J by 0 bases, with 20 bases between the two germline ends. CDR3 length: 17 amino acids. CDR1 is MRHNA, CDR2 SNTAGT, per germline. The chain's CDR3 is CASLPPWASNSNQPQHF. CDR3 bases: TGTGCCAGCCTCCCTCCGTGGGCCAGTAATAGCAATCAGCCCCAGCATTTT.

The J gene is TRBJ2-3, the V gene TRBV7-6; tentatively, D is TRBD1 (6 bases). The germline gives CDR1 SGHVS, CDR2 FNYEAQ. Trimming stripped 2 bases from V and 0 bases from J, with 9 bases between. The CDR3 runs 15 residues. CDR3 nucleotide sequence: TGTGCCAGCAGCTTATACAGGGCTAGCACAGATACGCAGTATTTT. This encodes CASSLYRASTDTQYF. The full variable domain, completed using reference TRBV7-6 and TRBJ2-3, is GAGVSQSPRYKVTKRGQDVALRCDPISGHVSLYWYRQALGQGPEFLTYFNYEAQQDKSGLPNDRFSAERPEGSISTLTIQRTEQRDSAMYRCASSLYRASTDTQYFGPGTRLTVL.

In this sample, this clone turned up a few times. The V call is TRBV27, the J call TRBJ2-7; 8 positions agree with TRBD1. The J segment lost 5 bases and the V segment lost 9 bases, leaving 9 bases of the junction unmatched. The germline CDR1 and CDR2 sequences are MNHEY and SMNVEV (reference sequence). This CDR3 has 13 residues. In nucleotides, the CDR3 is TGTGCCAGTAGGAGACAGGGGCACAACGAGCAGTACTTC. Its translation: CASRRQGHNEQYF.

DNA for the CDR3: TGCGCCAGCAGCGAAAGGCACAGGGGGGGAGAGACCCAGTACTTC. Its protein product is CASSERHRGGETQYF. V is TRBV5-1 and J is TRBJ2-5; D might be TRBD1 (8 bases). CDR1 SGHRS and CDR2 YFSETQ come from the germline V gene. V was clipped by 4 bases and J by 4 bases, with 17 bases between them. CDR3 length equals 15 residues.

The V call is TRBV29-1, the J call TRBJ2-7; 8 positions match TRBD2. The junction had 17 bases not matched to a gene; V was cut back by 4 bases and J by 6 bases. The CDR3 spans 16 residues. CDR1 SQVTM and CDR2 ANQGSEA come from the germline V gene. CDR3 protein: CSVGYQPGLVLSEQYF. DNA for the CDR3: TGCAGCGTTGGCTACCAACCGGGACTAGTTTTAAGCGAGCAGTACTTC.

This clone was detected once. CDR3 sequence: CASSQVALALSYEQYF. The CDR3 DNA is TGTGCCAGCAGCCAAGTCGCGTTAGCTCTCTCCTACGAGCAGTACTTC. The chain uses TRBV3-1 (or the pseudogene TRBV3-2) and TRBJ2-7; no clear D. Deletions cut 1 base from V and 0 bases from J, with 13 bases between. CDR3 length: 16 amino acids. From germline, CDR1 is LGHDT and CDR2 YNNKEL (reference sequence).

V gene TRBV7-9 combines with J gene TRBJ2-7; TRBD2 agrees at 11 bases. The germline V gene has CDR1 SEHNR and CDR2 FQNEAQ (reference sequence). V lost 1 base and J lost 2; bases outside the gene matches: 7. This CDR3 is built from 17 residues. This CDR3 reads CASSLGRTSGLPYEQYF. The DNA for the CDR3 is TGTGCCAGCAGCTTAGGGAGGACTAGCGGGCTCCCCTACGAGCAGTACTTC.

This chain links TRBV19 with TRBJ2-6; D call uncertain. Germline assignment: CDR1 LNHDA and CDR2 SQIVND (reference sequence). This CDR3 has 13 residues. V was cut by 7 bases and J by 4 bases, with 8 bases left in between. CDR3 nucleotide sequence: TGTGCCAGTAACCACATCGGGGCCAACGTCCTGACTTTC. It is translated as CASNHIGANVLTF.

The chain uses TRBV7-3 and TRBJ2-2, with D tentatively TRBD2 (6 bases). CDR1 SGHTA and CDR2 FQGTGA come from the germline V gene. With 1 base removed from V and 4 bases from J, the gap between germline ends came to 10 bases. The CDR3 totals 15 residues. The DNA for the CDR3 is TGTGCCAGCAGCTTAAGGGGCGGGACCACCGGGGAGCTGTTTTTT. It yields the protein CASSLRGGTTGELFF.

This chain links TRBV5-4 with TRBJ2-3; 7 positions match TRBD1. Germline lookup yields CDR1 SGHNT and CDR2 YYREEE (reference sequence). Trimming removed 0 bases from V and 4 bases from J; junction bases left unmatched: 14. The CDR3 totals 18 residues. CDR3 bases: TGTGCCAGCAGCTTGGTAGGGAGACAGGGCAGCTCCCCAGATACGCAGTATTTT. Translated, it gives CASSLVGRQGSSPDTQYF. The full variable domain, in which reference TRBV5-4 and TRBJ2-3 provide the parts outside the CDR3, is ETGVTQSPTHLIKTRGQQVTLRCSSQSGHNTVSWYQQALGQGPQFIFQYYREEENGRGNFPPRFSGLQFPNYSSELNVNALELDDSALYLCASSLVGRQGSSPDTQYFGPGTRLTVL.

The J gene is TRBJ2-7, the V gene TRBV27; D gene uncertain. V was clipped by 3 bases and J by 2 bases, with 8 bases between them. Looked up from germline, CDR1 is MNHEY and CDR2 is SMNVEV (reference sequence). The CDR3 has 13 residues. The DNA for the CDR3 is TGTGCCAGCAGTTTCGGTCTGCCCTACGAGCAGTACTTC. Translation gives CASSFGLPYEQYF.

The chain links TRBV7-2 to TRBJ2-7; D perhaps matches TRBD2 (6 bases). In germline, CDR1 is SGHTA, CDR2 FQGNSA. V was trimmed by 4 bases and J by 6 bases, leaving 10 bases between them. This CDR3 region has 12 residues. The CDR3 loop reads CASSWGLPEQYF. In nucleotides, the CDR3 is TGTGCCAGCAGCTGGGGACTGCCCGAGCAGTACTTC.

The chain joins TRBV19 to TRBJ2-4; 9 bases fit TRBD2. The V segment lost 1 base and the J segment 6 bases; nucleotides outside the gene matches: 7. This CDR3 region has 16 residues. Germline V gives CDR1 LNHDA, CDR2 SQIVND (reference sequence). CDR3 in amino acids: CASSIVAGGPRNIQYF. In DNA, the CDR3 is TGTGCCAGTAGTATAGTTGCGGGAGGGCCAAGAAACATTCAGTACTTC.

A single count supports this clone. V usage is TRBV2 and J usage is TRBJ2-5, with TRBD2 matching over 7 bases. The trim removed 2 bases at V and 1 base at J, leaving 10 bases unmatched. Germline-derived CDR1 and CDR2 are SNHLY and FYNNEI. This CDR3 has 17 amino acids. CDR3 nucleotide sequence: TGTGCCAGCAGTGAACTCGCGGGAGCGCCCACCCAAGAGACCCAGTACTTC. Translated: CASSELAGAPTQETQYF.

This clone has only a few counts. This chain joins TRBV4-2 and TRBJ1-1; TRBD1 aligns across 8 bases. The CDR3 has 15 amino acids. Germline V gene lookup returns CDR1 LGHNA and CDR2 YNFKEQ. V shed 5 bases and J 1 base; nucleotides not matched to a gene: 6. The CDR3 nucleotides are TGTGCCAGCAGCAGTCCCGGGACAGGGAACACTGAAGCTTTCTTT. This sequence encodes CASSSPGTGNTEAFF.

This chain uses TRBV5-1 with TRBJ2-2; 8 positions agree with TRBD1. Germline V gene data show CDR1 as SGHRS and CDR2 as YFSETQ. Germline trimming cut 4 bases from V and 2 bases from J; bases unmatched to any gene: 13. The CDR3 covers 18 residues. The CDR3 bases are TGCGCCAGCAGCGTTCTTGGTCCGACAGGGGCCAACACCGGGGAGCTGTTTTTT. Translated, it gives CASSVLGPTGANTGELFF.

The J gene is TRBJ1-2, the V gene TRBV7-8; D is uncertain. The CDR3 length is 15 residues. The germline V gene encodes CDR1 SGHVS and CDR2 FQNEAQ. V was trimmed by 1 base and J by 6 bases, leaving 15 bases between them. CDR3 loop: CASSLVVATIDGYTF. CDR3 DNA sequence: TGTGCCAGCAGCTTAGTTGTGGCCACAATCGATGGCTACACCTTC.

The CDR3 nucleotides are TGTGCCAGCAGCTCGGACTGGATTTCCTACAATGAGCAGTTCTTC. Translation: CASSSDWISYNEQFF. This chain joins TRBV11-1 and TRBJ2-1; possibly TRBD2 for D (5 bases). Germline CDR1 is SGHAT and CDR2 is FQDESV (reference sequence). This CDR3 is built from 15 residues. With 4 bases removed from V and 1 base from J, the gap between germline ends came to 11 bases.

The V and J genes are TRBV19 and TRBJ2-4; 7 nucleotides agree with TRBD1. The CDR3 has 15 amino acids. After removal of 4 bases from V and 2 bases from J, the junction contained 5 bases not matched to a gene. CDR1 and CDR2 (germline): LNHDA, SQIVND (reference sequence). This CDR3 reads CASSRQGITKNIQYF. The CDR3, as DNA: TGTGCCAGTAGTAGACAGGGCATAACCAAAAACATTCAGTACTTC.

The gene calls are TRBV5-1 and TRBJ2-2, with 8 positions matching TRBD2. Germline CDR1 reads SGHRS; CDR2 reads YFSETQ. J gave up 2 bases and V 4 bases, and 4 bases lay outside the gene matches. The CDR3 runs 15 residues. CDR3 coding DNA: TGCGCCAGCAGCGCGGGAGGACCTAACACCGGGGAGCTGTTTTTT. Translating it yields CASSAGGPNTGELFF.

This chain links TRBV27 with TRBJ1-4; 8 nucleotides align to TRBD1. Germline-derived CDR1 and CDR2 are MNHEY and SMNVEV (reference sequence). CDR3 length: 14 amino acids. V was pared by 2 bases and J by 6 bases, with 2 bases of the junction left unmatched. The CDR3 here is CASSLAGGDEKLFF. For the CDR3, the DNA is TGTGCCAGCAGTTTAGCAGGGGGCGATGAAAAACTGTTTTTT.

The gene calls are TRBV10-3 and TRBJ1-5; D is possibly TRBD1 (5 bases). CDR1 and CDR2 (germline): ENHRY, SYGVKD. V lost 5 bases and J 4 bases, leaving 12 bases between the germline ends. CDR3 length: 14 residues. The CDR3 spells CAISPAGPNQPQHF. The CDR3 DNA reads TGTGCCATCAGTCCCGCGGGGCCAAATCAGCCCCAGCATTTT.

The rearrangement uses TRBV24-1 and TRBJ2-3; D possibly corresponds to TRBD1 (5 bases). Germline V gives CDR1 KGHDR, CDR2 SFDVKD. Trimming took off 4 bases at V and 6 bases at J, with 16 bases between the two ends. The CDR3 loop spans 15 amino acids. The CDR3 protein is CATSDRGALPDTQYF. In DNA, the CDR3 is TGTGCCACCAGTGACCGTGGGGCGCTACCCGATACGCAGTATTTT.

V is TRBV28 and J is TRBJ1-4, with 8 nucleotides matching TRBD1. J was trimmed by 10 bases and V by 3 bases; bases with no gene match: 7. The CDR3 has 14 amino acids. Germline V gene sequence: CDR1 MDHEN, CDR2 SYDVKM. The CDR3 region has the DNA TGTGCCAGCAGTTTGGACAGGGCAAACGGAAAACTGTTTTTT. Translating gives CASSLDRANGKLFF.